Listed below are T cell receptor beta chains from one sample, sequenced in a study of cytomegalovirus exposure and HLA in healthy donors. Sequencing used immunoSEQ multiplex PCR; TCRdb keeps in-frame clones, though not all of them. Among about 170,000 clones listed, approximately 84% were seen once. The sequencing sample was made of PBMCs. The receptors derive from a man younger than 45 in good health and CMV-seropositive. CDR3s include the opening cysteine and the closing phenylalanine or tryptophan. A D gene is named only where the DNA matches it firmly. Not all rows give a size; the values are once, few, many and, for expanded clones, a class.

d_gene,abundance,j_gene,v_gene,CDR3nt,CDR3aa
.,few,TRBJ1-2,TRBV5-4,TGTGCCAGCAGCTTGGATGGGAGGGGCTACACCTTC,CASSLDGRGYTF
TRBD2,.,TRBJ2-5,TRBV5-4,TGTGCCAGCAGCGCTTCTAGCGGGAGGGAGACCCAGTACTTC,CASSASSGRETQYF
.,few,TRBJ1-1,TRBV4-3,TGCGCCAGCAGCCAAGAACTGGGGCGAATGAACACTGAAGCTTTCTTT,CASSQELGRMNTEAFF
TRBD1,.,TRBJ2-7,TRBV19,TGTGCCAGTAGCGGAGGGGTCCTGAGACAGGGGTACGAGCAGTACTTC,CASSGGVLRQGYEQYF
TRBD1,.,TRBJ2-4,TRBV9,TGTGCCAGCAGCGTAGATACAGGGGGATTAAACATTCAGTACTTC,CASSVDTGGLNIQYF
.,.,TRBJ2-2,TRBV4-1,TGCGCCAGCAGCCAAGATCATGTAGTATTCCCCGGGGAGCTGTTTTTT,CASSQDHVVFPGELFF
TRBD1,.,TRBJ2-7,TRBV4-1,TGCGCCAGCAGCAACCGGGACAGAGCCTACGAGCAGTACTTC,CASSNRDRAYEQYF
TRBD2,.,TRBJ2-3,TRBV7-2,TGTGCCAGCAGCTTAAGCGGGAGAAGCACAGATACGCAGTATTTT,CASSLSGRSTDTQYF
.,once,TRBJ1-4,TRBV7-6,TGTGCCAGCAGCTTAGGCAGGGGTGGAGGTGAAAAACTGTTTTTT,CASSLGRGGGEKLFF
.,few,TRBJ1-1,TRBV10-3,TGTGCCATCAGTGGACAGGAGAACACTGAAGCTTTCTTT,CAISGQENTEAFF